Listed below are T cell receptor beta chains from one sample, sequenced in a study of CD8 T cells in ankylosing spondylitis. TCRdb reprocessed the 5' RACE reads with MiXCR, giving one entry per CDR3 protein. This sample has around 770,000 distinct CDR3 sequences, with about 12% found just once. Sequences were obtained from blood, either unsorted or a sorted T cell fraction (not recorded which). Source of these receptors: a male donor with ankylosing spondylitis. Each CDR3 is given with its conserved first and last residue.

V,CDR3
TRBV27,CATRGLAGHSYEQYF
TRBV5-5,CASSLDVWGGETQYF
TRBV11-3,CASSPGRINTEAFF
TRBV6-1,CASRVTGGQSYEQYF
TRBV20-1,CSARTPWGNQPQHF
TRBV5-1,CASSLEANRNNEQFF
TRBV20-1,CSAYIKSPHIQYF
TRBV20-1,CSALNSASTDTQYF
TRBV20-1,CSAGAGVSTDTQYF
TRBV10-1,CASSESPSLSYEQYF
TRBV7-2,CASSRAGTLTGELFF
TRBV2,CATTGQGNSPLHF
TRBV7-9,CASSLGRGTGGTDTQYF
TRBV29-1,CSVNPLWGTGELFF
TRBV6-2/TRBV6-3,CASSYEAHQPQHF
TRBV9,CASSPSTIGLSEQYF
TRBV4-3,CASSQGSRGYEQYF
TRBV20-1,CSARGPGTDTQYF